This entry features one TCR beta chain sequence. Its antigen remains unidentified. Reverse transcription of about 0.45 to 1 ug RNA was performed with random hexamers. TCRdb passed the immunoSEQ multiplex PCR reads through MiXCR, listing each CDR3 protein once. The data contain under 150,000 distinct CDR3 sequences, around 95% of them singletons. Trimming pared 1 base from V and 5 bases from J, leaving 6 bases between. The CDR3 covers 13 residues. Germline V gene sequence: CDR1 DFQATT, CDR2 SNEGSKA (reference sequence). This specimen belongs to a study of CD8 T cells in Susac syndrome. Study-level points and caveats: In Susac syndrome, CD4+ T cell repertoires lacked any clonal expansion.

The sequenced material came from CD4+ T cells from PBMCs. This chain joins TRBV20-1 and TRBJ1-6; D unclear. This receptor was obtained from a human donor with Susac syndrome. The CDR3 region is CSARGANNSPLHF. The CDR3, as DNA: TGCAGTGCTAGAGGGGCAAATAATTCACCCCTCCACTTT.